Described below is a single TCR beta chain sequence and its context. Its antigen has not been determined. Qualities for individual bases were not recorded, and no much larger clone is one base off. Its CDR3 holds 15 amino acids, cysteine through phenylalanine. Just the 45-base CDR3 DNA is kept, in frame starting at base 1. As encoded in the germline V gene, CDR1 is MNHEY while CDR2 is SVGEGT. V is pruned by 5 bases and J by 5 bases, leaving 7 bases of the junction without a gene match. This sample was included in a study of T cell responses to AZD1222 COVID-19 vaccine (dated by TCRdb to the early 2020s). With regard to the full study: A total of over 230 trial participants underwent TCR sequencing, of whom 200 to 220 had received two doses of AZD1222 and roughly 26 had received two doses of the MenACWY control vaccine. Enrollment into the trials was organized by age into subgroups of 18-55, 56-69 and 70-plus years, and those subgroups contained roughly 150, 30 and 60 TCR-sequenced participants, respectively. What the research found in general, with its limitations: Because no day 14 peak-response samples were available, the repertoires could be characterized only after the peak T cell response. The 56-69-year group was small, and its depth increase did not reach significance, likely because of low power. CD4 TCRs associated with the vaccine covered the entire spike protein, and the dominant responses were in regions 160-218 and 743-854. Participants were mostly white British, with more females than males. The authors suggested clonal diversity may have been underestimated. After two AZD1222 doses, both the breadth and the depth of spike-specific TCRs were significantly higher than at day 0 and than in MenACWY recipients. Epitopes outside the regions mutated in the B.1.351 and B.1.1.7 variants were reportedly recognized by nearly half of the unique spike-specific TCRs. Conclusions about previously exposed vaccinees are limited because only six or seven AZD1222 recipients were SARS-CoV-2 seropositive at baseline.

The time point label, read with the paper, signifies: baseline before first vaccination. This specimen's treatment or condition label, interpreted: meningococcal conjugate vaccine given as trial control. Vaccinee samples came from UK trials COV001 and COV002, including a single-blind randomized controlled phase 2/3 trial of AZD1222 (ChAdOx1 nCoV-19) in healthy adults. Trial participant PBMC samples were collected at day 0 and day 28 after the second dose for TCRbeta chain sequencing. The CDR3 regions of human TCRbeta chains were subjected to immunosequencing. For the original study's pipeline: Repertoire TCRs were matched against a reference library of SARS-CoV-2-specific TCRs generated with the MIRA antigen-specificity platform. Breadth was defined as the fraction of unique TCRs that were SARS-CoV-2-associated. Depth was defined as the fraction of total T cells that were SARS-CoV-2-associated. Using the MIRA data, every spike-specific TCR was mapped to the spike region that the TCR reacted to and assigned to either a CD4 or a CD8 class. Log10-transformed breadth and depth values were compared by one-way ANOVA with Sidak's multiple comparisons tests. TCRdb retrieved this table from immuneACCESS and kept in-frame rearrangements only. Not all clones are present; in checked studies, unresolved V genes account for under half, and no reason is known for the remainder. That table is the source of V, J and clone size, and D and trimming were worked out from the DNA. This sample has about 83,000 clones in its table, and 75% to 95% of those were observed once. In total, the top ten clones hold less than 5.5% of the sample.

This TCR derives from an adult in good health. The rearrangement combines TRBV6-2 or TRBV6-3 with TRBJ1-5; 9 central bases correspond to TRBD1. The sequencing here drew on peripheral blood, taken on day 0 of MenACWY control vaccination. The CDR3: CASSGEGTGYQPQHF. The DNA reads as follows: TGTGCCAGCAGTGGGGAAGGGACAGGGTATCAGCCCCAGCATTTT.